These 11 T cell receptor beta chains were all obtained from the same sample, sequenced in a study of blood T cell dynamics during melanoma immunotherapy. The repertoire was sequenced with immunoSEQ multiplex PCR; TCRdb's copy has only in-frame clones and lacks some. The data show roughly 20,000 clones, roughly nine tenths seen once. Time point meaning: week 3, after first cycle of checkpoint inhibitor. Source: blood, taken from a patient treated with checkpoint blockade. The receptors shown here come from a human donor with melanoma.

The chain combines TRBV5-6 with TRBJ2-5; D gene ambiguous. Germline V lookup: CDR1 SGHDT, CDR2 YYEEEE. With 5 bases removed from V and 4 bases from J, the gap between germline ends came to 15 bases. The CDR3 runs to 14 residues. CDR3 protein: CASSSPGLGETQYF. CDR3 coding DNA: TGTGCCAGCAGTTCGCCGGGTTTAGGAGAGACCCAGTACTTC. The whole variable domain, filled in from reference TRBV5-6 and TRBJ2-5, reads DAGVTQSPTHLIKTRGQQVTLRCSPKSGHDTVSWYQQALGQGPQFIFQYYEEEERQRGNFPDRFSGHQFPNYSSELNVNALLLGDSALYLCASSSPGLGETQYFGPGTRLLVL.

The J gene is TRBJ1-1, the V gene TRBV30, with TRBD1 matching over 7 bases. The germline V gene encodes CDR1 GTSNPN and CDR2 SVGIG (reference sequence). V lost 3 bases to trimming and J lost 6 bases; unmatched junction nucleotides: 4. CDR3 size: 12 residues. This chain's CDR3 is CAWSRGFAEAFF. In DNA form, the CDR3 reads TGTGCCTGGAGCAGGGGGTTCGCTGAAGCTTTCTTT.

The chain carries TRBV19 and TRBJ1-6; D is undetermined. Between the trimmed V and J ends, which lost 6 bases and 7 bases, there was a span of 7 bases. Germline-derived CDR1 and CDR2 are LNHDA and SQIVND (reference sequence). There are 12 residues in the CDR3. The CDR3 DNA reads TGTGCCAGTAGAGAACAGAATTCACCCCTCCACTTT. It is translated as CASREQNSPLHF.

This chain joins TRBV28 and TRBJ2-4; no firm D call. The CDR3 sequence is 14 residues long. Trimming pared 6 bases from V and 0 bases from J, leaving 9 bases between. The germline V gene encodes CDR1 MDHEN and CDR2 SYDVKM. The chain's CDR3 is CASSRTAAKNIQYF. The CDR3, as DNA: TGTGCCAGCAGCAGGACCGCAGCCAAAAACATTCAGTACTTC.

The chain combines TRBV5-8 with TRBJ2-1; TRBD2 aligns across 8 bases. In germline, CDR1 is SGHTS, CDR2 YDEGEE. The V gene end was trimmed by 7 bases and the J gene end by 4 bases; junction bases not matched to a gene: 10. The length of the CDR3 is 15 residues. CDR3 loop: CASDGIGGRYNEQFF. DNA of the CDR3: TGTGCCAGCGACGGTATCGGCGGGAGGTACAATGAGCAGTTCTTC.

This clone was observed a few times. CDR3 region: CASSLETTGKRSPLHF. CDR3 DNA: TGTGCCAGCAGCTTAGAGACCACAGGGAAACGCTCACCCCTCCACTTT. V and J are TRBV7-9 and TRBJ1-6, with D possibly matching TRBD1 (6 bases). The CDR3 covers 16 residues. V lost 1 base, J lost 10 bases, and 17 bases lay in between. Germline V gene data show CDR1 as SEHNR and CDR2 as FQNEAQ (reference sequence).

This clone was recorded once. CDR3 sequence reads: CASSLGLAGGPYEQYF. Written as DNA, the CDR3 is TGTGCCAGCAGTTTAGGGCTAGCGGGAGGGCCCTACGAGCAGTACTTC. The rearrangement links TRBV28 to TRBJ2-7; 12 nucleotides agree with TRBD2. Germline-derived CDR1 and CDR2 are MDHEN and SYDVKM. The CDR3 has 16 residues. The ends lost 2 bases at V and 2 bases at J; junction bases unmatched: 4.

The V gene is TRBV19, the J gene TRBJ1-1, with D perhaps matching TRBD1 (6 bases). Between the trimmed V and J ends, which lost 8 bases and 0 bases, there was a span of 10 bases. In germline, CDR1 is LNHDA, CDR2 SQIVND (reference sequence). The CDR3 is 13 residues long. The CDR3 region has the DNA TGTGCCAGTCAACAGGGAGTGAACACTGAAGCTTTCTTT. It is translated as CASQQGVNTEAFF.

The rearrangement links TRBV20-1 to TRBJ2-7; perhaps TRBD2 as D (6 bases). CDR1 and CDR2 from the germline V gene are DFQATT and SNEGSKA (reference sequence). The length of the CDR3 is 11 residues. V lost 0 bases, J lost 12 bases, and 12 bases lay in between. In DNA form, the CDR3 reads TGCAGTGCTAGAGAATACCGGGAGTTGTACTTC. Its protein product is CSAREYRELYF.

The chain combines TRBV25-1 with TRBJ2-3; D gene ambiguous. The CDR3 is 15 amino acids. Trimming took off 2 bases at V and 4 bases at J, with 13 bases between the two ends. CDR1 and CDR2 (germline): MGHDK, SYGVNS. The CDR3 loop reads CASSEGDNGPDTQYF. The DNA for the CDR3 is TGTGCCAGCAGTGAAGGCGACAACGGGCCAGATACGCAGTATTTT. Full variable domain (missing parts from reference TRBV25-1 and TRBJ2-3): EADIYQTPRYLVIGTGKKITLECSQTMGHDKMYWYQQDPGMELHLIHYSYGVNSTEKGDLSSESTVSRIRTEHFPLTLESARPSHTSQYLCASSEGDNGPDTQYFGPGTRLTVL.

V usage is TRBV6-4 and J usage is TRBJ2-1, with 13 bases lining up with TRBD2. Per the germline V gene, CDR1 is MRHNA and CDR2 is SNTAGT. The CDR3 length is 15 residues. With 4 bases clipped from V and 6 bases from J, the junction kept 3 bases outside the gene matches. This chain's CDR3 is CASSATSGRANEQFF. Written as DNA, the CDR3 is TGTGCCAGCAGTGCAACTAGCGGGAGGGCCAATGAGCAGTTCTTC.